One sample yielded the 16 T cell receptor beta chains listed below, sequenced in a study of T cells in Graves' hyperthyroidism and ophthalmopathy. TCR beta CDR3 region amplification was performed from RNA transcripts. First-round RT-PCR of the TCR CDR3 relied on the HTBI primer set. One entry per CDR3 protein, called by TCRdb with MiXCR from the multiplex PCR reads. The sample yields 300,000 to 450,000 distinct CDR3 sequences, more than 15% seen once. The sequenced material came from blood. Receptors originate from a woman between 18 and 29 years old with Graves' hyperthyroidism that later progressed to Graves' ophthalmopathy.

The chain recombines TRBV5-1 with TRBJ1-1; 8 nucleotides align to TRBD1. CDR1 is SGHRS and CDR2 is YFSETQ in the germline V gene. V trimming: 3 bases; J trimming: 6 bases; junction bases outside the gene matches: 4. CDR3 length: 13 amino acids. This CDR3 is CASSSDRGSEAFF. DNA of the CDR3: TGCGCCAGCAGCTCCGACAGGGGATCTGAAGCTTTCTTT.

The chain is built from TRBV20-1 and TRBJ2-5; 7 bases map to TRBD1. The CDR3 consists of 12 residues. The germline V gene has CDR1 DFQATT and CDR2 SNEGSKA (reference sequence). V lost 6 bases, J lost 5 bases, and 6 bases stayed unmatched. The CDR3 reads CSAPGGWETQYF. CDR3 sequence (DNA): TGCAGTGCCCCAGGGGGTTGGGAGACCCAGTACTTC.

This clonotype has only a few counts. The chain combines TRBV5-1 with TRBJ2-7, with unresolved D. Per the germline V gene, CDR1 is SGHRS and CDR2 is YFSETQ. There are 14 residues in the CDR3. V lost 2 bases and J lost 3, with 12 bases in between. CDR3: CASSLKGGIYEQYF. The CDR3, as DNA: TGCGCCAGCAGCTTAAAGGGTGGAATCTACGAGCAGTACTTC.

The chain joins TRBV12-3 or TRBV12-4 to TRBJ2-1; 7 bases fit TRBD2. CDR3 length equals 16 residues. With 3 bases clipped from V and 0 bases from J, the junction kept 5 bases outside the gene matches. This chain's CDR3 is CASSFGGEPSYNEQFF. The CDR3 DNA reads TGTGCCAGCAGTTTTGGGGGGGAACCCTCCTACAATGAGCAGTTCTTC.

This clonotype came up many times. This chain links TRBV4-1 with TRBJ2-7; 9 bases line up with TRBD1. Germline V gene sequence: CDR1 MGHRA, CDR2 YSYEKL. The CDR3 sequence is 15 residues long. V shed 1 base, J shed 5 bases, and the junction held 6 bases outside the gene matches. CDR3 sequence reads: CASSQGRTGVDEQYF. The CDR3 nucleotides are TGCGCCAGCAGCCAAGGGAGGACAGGGGTCGACGAGCAGTACTTC.

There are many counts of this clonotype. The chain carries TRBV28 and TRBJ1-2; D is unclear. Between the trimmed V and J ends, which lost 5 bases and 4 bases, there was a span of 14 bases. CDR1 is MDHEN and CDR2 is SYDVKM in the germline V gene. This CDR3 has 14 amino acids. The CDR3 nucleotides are TGTGCCAGCAGTCCCCGGGTGGGCGGCTATGGCTACACCTTC. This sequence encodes CASSPRVGGYGYTF.

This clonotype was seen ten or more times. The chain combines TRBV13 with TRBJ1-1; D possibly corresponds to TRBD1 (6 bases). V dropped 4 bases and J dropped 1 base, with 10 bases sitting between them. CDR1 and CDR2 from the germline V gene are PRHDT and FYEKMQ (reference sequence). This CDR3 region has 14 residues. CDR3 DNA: TGTGCCAGCAGCTACGGACAGAAGAACACTGAAGCTTTCTTT. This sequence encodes CASSYGQKNTEAFF.

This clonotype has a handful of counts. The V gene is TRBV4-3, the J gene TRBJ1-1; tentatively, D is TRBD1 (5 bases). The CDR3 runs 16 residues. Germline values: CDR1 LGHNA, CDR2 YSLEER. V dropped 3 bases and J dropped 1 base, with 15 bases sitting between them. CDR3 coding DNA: TGCGCCAGCAGCCACGCGGAAAGGGGCTGGAACACTGAAGCTTTCTTT. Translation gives CASSHAERGWNTEAFF.

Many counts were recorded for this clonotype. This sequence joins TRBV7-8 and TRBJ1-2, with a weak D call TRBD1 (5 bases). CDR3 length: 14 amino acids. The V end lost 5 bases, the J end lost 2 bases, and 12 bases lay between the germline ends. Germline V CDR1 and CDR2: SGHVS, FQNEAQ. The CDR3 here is CASSPGRGNYGYTF. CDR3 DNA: TGTGCCAGCAGCCCAGGGCGGGGGAACTATGGCTACACCTTC.

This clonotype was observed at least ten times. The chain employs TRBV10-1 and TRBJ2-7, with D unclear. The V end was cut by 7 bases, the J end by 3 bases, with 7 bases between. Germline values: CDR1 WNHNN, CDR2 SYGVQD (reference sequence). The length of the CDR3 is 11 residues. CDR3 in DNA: TGCGCCAGCATGGTCATCTACGAGCAGTACTTC. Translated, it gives CASMVIYEQYF.

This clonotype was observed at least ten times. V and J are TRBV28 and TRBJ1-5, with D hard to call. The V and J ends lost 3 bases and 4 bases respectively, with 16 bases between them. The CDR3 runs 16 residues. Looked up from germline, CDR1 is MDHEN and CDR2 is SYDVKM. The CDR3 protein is CASSFTGPFPNQPQHF. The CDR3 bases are TGTGCCAGCAGTTTTACCGGGCCTTTCCCGAATCAGCCCCAGCATTTT.

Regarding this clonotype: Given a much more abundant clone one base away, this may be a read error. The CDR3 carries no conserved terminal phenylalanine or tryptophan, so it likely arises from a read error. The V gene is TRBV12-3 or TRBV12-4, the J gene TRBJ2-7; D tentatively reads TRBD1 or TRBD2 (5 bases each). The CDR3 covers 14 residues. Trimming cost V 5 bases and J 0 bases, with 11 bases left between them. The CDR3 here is CASSPGPSSYEQYS. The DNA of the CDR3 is TGTGCCAGCAGTCCGGGACCGAGCTCCTACGAGCAGTACTCC.

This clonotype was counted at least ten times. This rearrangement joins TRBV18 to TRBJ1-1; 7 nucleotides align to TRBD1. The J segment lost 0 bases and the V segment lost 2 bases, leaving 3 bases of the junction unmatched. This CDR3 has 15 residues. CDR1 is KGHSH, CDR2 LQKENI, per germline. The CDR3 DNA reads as TGTGCCAGCTCACCAGCGACAGGGTTGAACACTGAAGCTTTCTTT. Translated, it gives CASSPATGLNTEAFF.

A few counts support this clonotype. The CDR3 loop is CATSREAGSYEQYF. CDR3 sequence (DNA): TGTGCCACCAGCAGAGAGGCGGGTTCCTACGAGCAGTACTTC. The genes are TRBV15 and TRBJ2-7; perhaps TRBD2 as D (5 bases). V was clipped by 0 bases and J by 1 base, with 7 bases between them. The length of the CDR3 is 14 residues. Germline-derived CDR1 and CDR2 are LNHNV and YYDKDF (reference sequence).

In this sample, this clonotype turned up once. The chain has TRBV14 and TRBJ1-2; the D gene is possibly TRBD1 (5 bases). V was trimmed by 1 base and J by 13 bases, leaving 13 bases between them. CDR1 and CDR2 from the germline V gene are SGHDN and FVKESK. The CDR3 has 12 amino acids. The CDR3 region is CASSQVPQDSTF. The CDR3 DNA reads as TGTGCCAGCAGCCAAGTGCCACAGGATTCCACCTTC. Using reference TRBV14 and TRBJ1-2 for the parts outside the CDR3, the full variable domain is EAGVTQFPSHSVIEKGQTVTLRCDPISGHDNLYWYRRVMGKEIKFLLHFVKESKQDESGMPNNRFLAERTGGTYSTLKVQPAELEDSGVYFCASSQVPQDSTFGSGTRLTVV.

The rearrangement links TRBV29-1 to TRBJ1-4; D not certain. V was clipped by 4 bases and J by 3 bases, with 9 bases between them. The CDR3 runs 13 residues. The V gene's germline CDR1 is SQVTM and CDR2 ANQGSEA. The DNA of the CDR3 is TGCAGCGTTGTTGGCACCTCTAATGAAAAACTGTTTTTT. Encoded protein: CSVVGTSNEKLFF.